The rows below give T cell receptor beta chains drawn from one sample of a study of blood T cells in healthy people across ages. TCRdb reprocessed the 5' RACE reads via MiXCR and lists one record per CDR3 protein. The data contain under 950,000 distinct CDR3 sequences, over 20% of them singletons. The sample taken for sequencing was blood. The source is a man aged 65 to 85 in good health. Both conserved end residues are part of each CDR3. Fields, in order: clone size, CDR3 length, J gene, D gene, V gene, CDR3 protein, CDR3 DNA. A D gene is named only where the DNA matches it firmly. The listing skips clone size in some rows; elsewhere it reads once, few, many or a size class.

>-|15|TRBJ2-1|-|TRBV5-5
CASRPRDRDVDEQFF
TGTGCCAGCAGGCCGCGGGACAGAGATGTGGATGAGCAGTTCTTC
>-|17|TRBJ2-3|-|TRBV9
CASSVAGGLRPTDTQYF
TGTGCCAGCAGCGTAGCTGGAGGACTCCGACCGACAGATACGCAGTATTTT
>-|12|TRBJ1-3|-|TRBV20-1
CSARTSGNTIYF
TGCAGTGCGAGGACATCTGGAAACACTATATATTTT
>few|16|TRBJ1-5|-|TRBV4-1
CASSQDTGRLGQPQHF
TGCGCCAGCAGCCAAGATACGGGACGTCTAGGTCAGCCCCAGCATTTT
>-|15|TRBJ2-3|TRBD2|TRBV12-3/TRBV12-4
CASTRGGASTDTQYF
TGTGCCAGCACGCGCGGGGGGGCCAGCACAGATACGCAGTATTTT
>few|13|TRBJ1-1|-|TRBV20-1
CSARRSSNTEAFF
TGCAGTGCTAGGCGCAGCTCGAACACTGAAGCTTTCTTT
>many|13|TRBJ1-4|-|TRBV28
CASRRGPNEKLFF
TGTGCCAGCCGCCGGGGACCGAATGAAAAACTGTTTTTT
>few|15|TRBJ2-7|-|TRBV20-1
CSARDGQGSSYEQYF
TGCAGTGCTAGAGATGGCCAGGGCAGCTCCTACGAGCAGTACTTC
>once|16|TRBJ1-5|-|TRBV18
CASSPTAGYSNQPQHF
TGTGCCAGCTCACCAACGGCGGGCTATAGCAATCAGCCCCAGCATTTT
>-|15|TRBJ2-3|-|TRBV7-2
CASSLARSSRDTQYF
TGTGCCAGCAGCTTAGCGCGGTCCTCCCGAGATACGCAGTATTTT
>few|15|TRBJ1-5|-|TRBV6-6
CASSYSGESNQPQHF
TGTGCCAGCAGTTACTCGGGGGAGAGCAATCAGCCCCAGCATTTT
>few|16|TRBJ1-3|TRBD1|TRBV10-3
CAISEPGTGTGNTIYF
TGTGCCATCAGTGAGCCTGGGACAGGGACTGGAAACACCATATATTTT
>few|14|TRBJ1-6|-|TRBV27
CASSFSGLNSPLHF
TGTGCCAGCAGTTTCAGTGGCCTTAATTCACCCCTCCACTTT
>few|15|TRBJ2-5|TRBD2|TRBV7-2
CASSLFGTSQETQYF
TGTGCCAGCAGCTTGTTTGGGACTAGCCAAGAGACCCAGTACTTC
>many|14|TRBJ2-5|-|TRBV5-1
CASSLTTGQETQYF
TGCGCCAGCAGCTTGACGACAGGACAAGAGACCCAGTACTTC
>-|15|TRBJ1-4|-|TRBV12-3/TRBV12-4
CASTQLQGNFEKLFF
TGTGCCAGCACCCAACTACAGGGAAACTTTGAAAAACTGTTTTTT
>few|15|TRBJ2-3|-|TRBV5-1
CASSYYAGSTDTQYF
TGCGCCAGCAGCTACTATGCGGGTAGCACAGATACGCAGTATTTT
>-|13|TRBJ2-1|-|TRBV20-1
CSAPPGGYNEQFF
TGCAGTGCTCCCCCTGGGGGGTACAATGAGCAGTTCTTC
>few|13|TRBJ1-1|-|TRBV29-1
CSVVGSVNTEAFF
TGCAGCGTTGTGGGCAGCGTCAACACTGAAGCTTTCTTT
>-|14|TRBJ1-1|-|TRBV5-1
CASSTDSMTTEAFF
TGCGCCAGCAGCACGGACAGCATGACCACTGAAGCTTTCTTT
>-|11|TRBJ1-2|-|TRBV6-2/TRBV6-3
CASSERYGYTF
TGTGCCAGCAGCGAGAGATATGGCTACACCTTC
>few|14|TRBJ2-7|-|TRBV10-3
CAISESGRSYEQYF
TGTGCCATCAGTGAGTCGGGAAGATCCTACGAGCAGTACTTC
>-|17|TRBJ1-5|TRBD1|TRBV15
CATSREQGTGFNQPQHF
TGTGCCACCAGCAGAGAACAGGGGACAGGGTTTAATCAGCCCCAGCATTTT
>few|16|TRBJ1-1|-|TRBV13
CASSSKYRGRDTEAFF
TGTGCCAGCAGCTCCAAGTATAGGGGGAGGGACACTGAAGCTTTCTTT
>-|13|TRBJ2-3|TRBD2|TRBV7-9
CASERGGTDTQYF
TGTGCCAGCGAGCGGGGTGGCACAGATACGCAGTATTTT
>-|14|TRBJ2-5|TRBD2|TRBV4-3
CASSQSRASGIHYF
TGCGCCAGCAGCCAGTCTCGGGCTAGCGGGATCCATTACTTC
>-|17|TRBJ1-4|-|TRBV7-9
CASSRGGGLTTNEKLFF
TGTGCCAGCAGTCGGGGGGGAGGCCTGACAACTAATGAAAAACTGTTTTTT
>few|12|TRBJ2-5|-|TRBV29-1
CSGSDSRETQYF
TGCAGCGGAAGCGACAGCCGGGAGACCCAGTACTTC
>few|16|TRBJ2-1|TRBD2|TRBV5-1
CASSLVARGGWNEQFF
TGCGCCAGCAGCTTGGTGGCGCGGGGGGGTTGGAATGAGCAGTTCTTC
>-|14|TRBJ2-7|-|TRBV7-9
CASSFRGSSYEQYF
TGTGCCAGCAGCTTTAGGGGGAGCTCCTACGAGCAGTACTTC
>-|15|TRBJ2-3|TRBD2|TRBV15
CATSRSGSGADTQYF
TGTGCCACCAGCAGGAGCGGGAGCGGGGCAGATACGCAGTATTTT
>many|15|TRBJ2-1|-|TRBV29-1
CSVAKEVWNWYEQFF
TGCAGCGTTGCGAAGGAGGTTTGGAACTGGTATGAGCAGTTCTTC
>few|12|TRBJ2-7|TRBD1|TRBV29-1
CSVSGTVNEQYF
TGCAGCGTGTCCGGGACAGTGAACGAGCAGTACTTC
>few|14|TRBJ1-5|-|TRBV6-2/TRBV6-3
CASKDTNPNQPQHF
TGTGCCAGCAAAGACACCAACCCCAATCAGCCCCAGCATTTT
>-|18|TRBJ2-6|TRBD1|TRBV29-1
CSVVVRDRENSGANVLTF
TGCAGCGTTGTTGTCCGGGACAGGGAAAACTCTGGGGCCAACGTCCTGACTTTC
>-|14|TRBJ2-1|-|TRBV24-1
CATSDLAGSDEQFF
TGTGCCACCAGTGATCTTGCGGGGTCGGATGAGCAGTTCTTC
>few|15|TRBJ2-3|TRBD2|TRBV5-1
CASSLVAGGPDTQYF
TGCGCCAGCAGCTTGGTAGCGGGGGGGCCCGATACGCAGTATTTT
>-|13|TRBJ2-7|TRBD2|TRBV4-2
CASSPGGPYEQYF
TGTGCCAGCAGCCCGGGGGGGCCCTACGAGCAGTACTTC
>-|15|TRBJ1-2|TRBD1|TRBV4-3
CASSSQDRDNYGYTF
TGCGCCAGCAGCTCTCAGGACAGGGATAACTATGGCTACACCTTC
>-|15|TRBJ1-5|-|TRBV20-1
CSARRGGVTNQPQHF
TGCAGTGCTAGAAGGGGGGGGGTGACCAATCAGCCCCAGCATTTT
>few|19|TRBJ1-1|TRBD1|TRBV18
CASSPKVMTGTGVNTEAFF
TGTGCCAGCTCACCCAAAGTTATGACCGGGACAGGGGTGAACACTGAAGCTTTCTTT